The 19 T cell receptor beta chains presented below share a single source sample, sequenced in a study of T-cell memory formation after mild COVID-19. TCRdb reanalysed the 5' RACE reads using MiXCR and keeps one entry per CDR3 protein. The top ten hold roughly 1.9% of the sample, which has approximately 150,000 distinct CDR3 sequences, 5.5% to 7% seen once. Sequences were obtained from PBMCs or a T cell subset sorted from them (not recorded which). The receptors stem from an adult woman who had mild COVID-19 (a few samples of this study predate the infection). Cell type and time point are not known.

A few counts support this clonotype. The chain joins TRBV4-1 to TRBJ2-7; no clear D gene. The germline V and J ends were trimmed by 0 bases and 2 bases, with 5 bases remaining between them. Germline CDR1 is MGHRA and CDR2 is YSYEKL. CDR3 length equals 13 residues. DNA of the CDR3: TGCGCCAGCAGCCAAGATCCCCCCTACGAGCAGTACTTC. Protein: CASSQDPPYEQYF.

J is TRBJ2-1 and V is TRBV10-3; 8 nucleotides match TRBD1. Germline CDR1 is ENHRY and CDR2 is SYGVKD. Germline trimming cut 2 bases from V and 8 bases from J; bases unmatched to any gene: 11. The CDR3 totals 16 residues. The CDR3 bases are TGTGCCATCAGTGAGCCCCACAGGGGGTCTGGAGATGAGCAGTTCTTC. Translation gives CAISEPHRGSGDEQFF.

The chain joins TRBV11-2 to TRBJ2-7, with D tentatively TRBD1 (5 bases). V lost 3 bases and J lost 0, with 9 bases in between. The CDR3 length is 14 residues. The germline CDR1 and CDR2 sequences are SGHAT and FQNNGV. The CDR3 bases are TGTGCCAGCAGCTTTGGACACTCCTCCTACGAGCAGTACTTC. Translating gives CASSFGHSSYEQYF. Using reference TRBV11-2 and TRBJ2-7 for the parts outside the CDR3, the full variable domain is EAGVAQSPRYKIIEKRQSVAFWCNPISGHATLYWYQQILGQGPKLLIQFQNNGVVDDSQLPKDRFSAERLKGVDSTLKIQPAKLEDSAVYLCASSFGHSSYEQYFGPGTRLTVT.

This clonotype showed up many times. The CDR3 DNA is TGTGCCAGCAGTACACAGGTCGGCGGGGGGAACACTGAAGCTTTCTTT. It translates to CASSTQVGGGNTEAFF. The chain employs TRBV6-5 and TRBJ1-1; possibly TRBD1 for D (5 bases). CDR1 and CDR2 (germline): MNHEY, SVGAGI. The V and J ends lost 5 bases and 1 base respectively, with 17 bases between them. The CDR3 consists of 16 residues.

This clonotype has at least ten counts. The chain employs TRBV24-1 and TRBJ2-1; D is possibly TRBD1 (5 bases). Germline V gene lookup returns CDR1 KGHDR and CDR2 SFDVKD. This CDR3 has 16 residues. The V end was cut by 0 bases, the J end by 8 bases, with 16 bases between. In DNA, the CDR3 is TGTGCCACCAGTGATTTGGCAGGGTCTAGTTTCGATGAGCAGTTCTTC. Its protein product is CATSDLAGSSFDEQFF.

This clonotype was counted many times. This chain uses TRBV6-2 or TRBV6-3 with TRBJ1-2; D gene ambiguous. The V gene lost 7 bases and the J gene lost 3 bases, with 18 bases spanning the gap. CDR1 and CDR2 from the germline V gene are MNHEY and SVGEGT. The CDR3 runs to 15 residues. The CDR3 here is CASTDPLTQDYGYTF. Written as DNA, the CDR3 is TGTGCCAGCACCGACCCCCTGACCCAAGACTATGGCTACACCTTC.

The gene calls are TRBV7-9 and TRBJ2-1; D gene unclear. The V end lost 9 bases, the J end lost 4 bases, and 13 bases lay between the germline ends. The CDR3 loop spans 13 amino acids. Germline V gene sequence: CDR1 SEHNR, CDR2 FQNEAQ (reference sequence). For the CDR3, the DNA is TGTGCCAGTCGGACGAATTTTTACAATGAGCAGTTCTTC. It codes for CASRTNFYNEQFF.

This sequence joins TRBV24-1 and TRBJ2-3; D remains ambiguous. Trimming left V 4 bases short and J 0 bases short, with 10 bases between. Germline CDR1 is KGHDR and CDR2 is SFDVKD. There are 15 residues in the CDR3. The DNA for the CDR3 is TGTGCCACCAGTGACGGACGACCTAGCACAGATACGCAGTATTTT. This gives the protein CATSDGRPSTDTQYF.

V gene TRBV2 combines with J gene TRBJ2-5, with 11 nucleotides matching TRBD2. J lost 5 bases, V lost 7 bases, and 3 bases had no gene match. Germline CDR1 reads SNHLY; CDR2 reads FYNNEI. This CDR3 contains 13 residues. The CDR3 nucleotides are TGTGCCAGCATGGGACTAGCGGCGGAGACCCAGTACTTC. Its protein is CASMGLAAETQYF.

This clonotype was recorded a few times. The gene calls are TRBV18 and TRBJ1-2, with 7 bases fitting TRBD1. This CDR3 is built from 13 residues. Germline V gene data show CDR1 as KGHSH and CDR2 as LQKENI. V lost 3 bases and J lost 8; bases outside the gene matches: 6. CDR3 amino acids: CASSPLDRAGYTF. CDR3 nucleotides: TGTGCCAGCTCACCCCTTGACAGGGCCGGCTACACCTTC. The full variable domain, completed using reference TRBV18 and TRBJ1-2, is NAGVMQNPRHLVRRRGQEARLRCSPMKGHSHVYWYRQLPEEGLKFMVYLQKENIIDESGMPKERFSAEFPKEGPSILRIQQVVRGDSAAYFCASSPLDRAGYTFGSGTRLTVV.

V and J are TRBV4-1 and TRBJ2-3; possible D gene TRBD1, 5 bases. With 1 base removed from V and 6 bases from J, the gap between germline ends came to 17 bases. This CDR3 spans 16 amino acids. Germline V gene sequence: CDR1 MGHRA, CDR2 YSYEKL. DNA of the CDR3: TGCGCCAGCAGCCAAGTTGGGGCAGTCGATCGGGATACGCAGTATTTT. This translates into CASSQVGAVDRDTQYF.

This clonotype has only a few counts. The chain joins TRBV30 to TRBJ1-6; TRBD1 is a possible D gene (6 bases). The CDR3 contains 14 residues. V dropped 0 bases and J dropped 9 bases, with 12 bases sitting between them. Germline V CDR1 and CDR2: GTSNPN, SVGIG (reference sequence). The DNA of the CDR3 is TGTGCCTGGAGTGTAGACAGGTTCGGTTCACCCCTCCACTTT. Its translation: CAWSVDRFGSPLHF.

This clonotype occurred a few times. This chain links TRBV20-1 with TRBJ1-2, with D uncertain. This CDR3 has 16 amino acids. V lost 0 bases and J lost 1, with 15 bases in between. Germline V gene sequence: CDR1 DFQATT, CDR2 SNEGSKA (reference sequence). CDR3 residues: CSARDPTRRVNYGYTF. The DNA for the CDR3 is TGCAGTGCTAGAGACCCGACCAGGAGGGTTAACTATGGCTACACCTTC.

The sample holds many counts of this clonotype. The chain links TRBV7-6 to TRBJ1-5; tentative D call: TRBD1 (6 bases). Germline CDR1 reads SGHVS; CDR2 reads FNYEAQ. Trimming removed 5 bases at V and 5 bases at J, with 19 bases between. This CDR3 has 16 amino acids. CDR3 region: CASSPSTGGMDQPQHF. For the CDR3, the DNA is TGTGCCAGCAGCCCCAGCACGGGGGGCATGGATCAGCCCCAGCATTTT.

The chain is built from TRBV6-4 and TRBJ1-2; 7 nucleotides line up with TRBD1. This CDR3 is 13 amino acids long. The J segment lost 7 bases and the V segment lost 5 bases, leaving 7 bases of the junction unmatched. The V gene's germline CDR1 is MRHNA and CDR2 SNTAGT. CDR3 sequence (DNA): TGTGCCAGCAGTCCTCAGGGGGAGAGTGGCTACACCTTC. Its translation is CASSPQGESGYTF.

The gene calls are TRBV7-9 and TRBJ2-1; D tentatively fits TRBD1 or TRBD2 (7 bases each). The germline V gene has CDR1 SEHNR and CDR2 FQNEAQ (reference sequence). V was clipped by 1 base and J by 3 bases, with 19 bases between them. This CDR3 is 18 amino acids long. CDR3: CASSLVGREGAYYNEQFF. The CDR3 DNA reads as TGTGCCAGCAGCTTAGTTGGTAGGGAGGGGGCCTACTACAATGAGCAGTTCTTC. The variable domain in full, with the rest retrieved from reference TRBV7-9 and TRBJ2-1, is DTGVSQNPRHKITKRGQNVTFRCDPISEHNRLYWYRQTLGQGPEFLTYFQNEAQLEKSRLLSDRFSAERPKGSFSTLEIQRTEQGDSAMYLCASSLVGREGAYYNEQFFGPGTRLTVL.

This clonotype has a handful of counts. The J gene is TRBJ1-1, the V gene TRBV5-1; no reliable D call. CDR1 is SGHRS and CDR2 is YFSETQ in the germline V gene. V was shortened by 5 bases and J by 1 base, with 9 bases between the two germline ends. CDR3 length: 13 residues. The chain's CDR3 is CASRQSPNTEAFF. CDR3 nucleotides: TGCGCCAGCAGACAGAGCCCGAACACTGAAGCTTTCTTT.

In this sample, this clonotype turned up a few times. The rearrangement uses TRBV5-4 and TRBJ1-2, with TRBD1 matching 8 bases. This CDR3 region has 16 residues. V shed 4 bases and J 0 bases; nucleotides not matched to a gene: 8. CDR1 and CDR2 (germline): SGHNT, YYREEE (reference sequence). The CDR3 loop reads CASSRKDRGANYGYTF. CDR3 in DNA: TGTGCCAGCAGCCGAAAAGACAGGGGCGCTAACTATGGCTACACCTTC.

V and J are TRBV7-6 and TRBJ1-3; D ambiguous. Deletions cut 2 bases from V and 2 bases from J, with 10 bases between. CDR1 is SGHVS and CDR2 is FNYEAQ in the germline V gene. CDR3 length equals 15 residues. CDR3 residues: CASSLYSKPGNTIYF. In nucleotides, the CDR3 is TGTGCCAGCAGCTTATACAGCAAGCCTGGAAACACCATATATTTT. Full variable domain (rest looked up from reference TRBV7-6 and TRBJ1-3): GAGVSQSPRYKVTKRGQDVALRCDPISGHVSLYWYRQALGQGPEFLTYFNYEAQQDKSGLPNDRFSAERPEGSISTLTIQRTEQRDSAMYRCASSLYSKPGNTIYFGEGSWLTVV.